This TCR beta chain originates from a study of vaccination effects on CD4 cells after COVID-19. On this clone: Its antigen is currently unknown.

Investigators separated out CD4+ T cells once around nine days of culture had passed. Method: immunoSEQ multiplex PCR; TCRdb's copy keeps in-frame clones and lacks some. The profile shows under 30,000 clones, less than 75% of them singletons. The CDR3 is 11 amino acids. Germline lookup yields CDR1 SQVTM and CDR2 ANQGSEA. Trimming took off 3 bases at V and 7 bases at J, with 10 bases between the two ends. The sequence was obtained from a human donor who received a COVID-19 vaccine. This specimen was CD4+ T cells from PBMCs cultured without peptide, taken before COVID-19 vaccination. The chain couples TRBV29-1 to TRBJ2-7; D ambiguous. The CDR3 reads CSVDLSGEQYF. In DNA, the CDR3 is TGCAGCGTTGATCTATCCGGGGAGCAGTACTTC.